What follows is one TCR beta chain and its context. What it recognizes is unknown. This entry is derived from a study of vaccination effects on CD4 cells after COVID-19. Study-level background: Two convalescent patients each provided a sample, at 16 days and at one week before vaccination. Findings and limits, study-wide: For convalescents, most of the spike-reactive clones seen post-vaccine were new vaccine-induced clones. Marked clonal contraction of infection- and vaccine-induced clones was seen late after vaccination.

The germline V gene encodes CDR1 SGHTA and CDR2 FQGNSA. Trimming cost V 5 bases and J 3 bases; bases outside gene matches: 4. CDR3 length: 14 residues. Sequencing was preceded by expansion of antigen-specific CD4+ T cells with viral peptide pools in the ViraFEST assay. It was after approximately 11 days of culture that CD4+ T cells were isolated. Confirmation by PCR established that the person had SARS-CoV-2 infection between March and December 2020. Repertoires were generated with immunoSEQ multiplex PCR, while TCRdb's copy carries only in-frame clones and drops some. The sample has around 53,000 clones; more than 75% are singletons.

The chain links TRBV7-2 to TRBJ2-7, with TRBD1 matching over 10 bases. This sample comprised CD4+ T cells from PBMCs cultured with HIV peptides, obtained before COVID-19 vaccination. Specified subset: HIV-1 Nef peptide pool negative control/reference culture. The receptor was isolated from a human donor who had a prior SARS-CoV-2 infection. CDR3 DNA sequence: TGTGCCAGCAGCGGCCGGACAGGGGGCTACGAGCAGTACTTC. Its protein is CASSGRTGGYEQYF.